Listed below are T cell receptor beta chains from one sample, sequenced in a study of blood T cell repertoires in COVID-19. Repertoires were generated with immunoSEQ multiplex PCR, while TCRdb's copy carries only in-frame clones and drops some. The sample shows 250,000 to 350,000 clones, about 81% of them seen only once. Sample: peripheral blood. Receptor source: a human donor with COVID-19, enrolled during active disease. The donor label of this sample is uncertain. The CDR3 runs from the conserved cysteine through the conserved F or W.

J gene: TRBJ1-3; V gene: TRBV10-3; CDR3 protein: CAISGPPGAGNTIYF
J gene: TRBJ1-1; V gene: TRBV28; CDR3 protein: CAINGEVSEAFF
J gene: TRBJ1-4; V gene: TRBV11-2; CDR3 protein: CASSFGDEKLFF
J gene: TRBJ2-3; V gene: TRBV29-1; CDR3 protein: CSVELADTQYF
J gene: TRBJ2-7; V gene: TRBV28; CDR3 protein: CASSLEPTYEQYF
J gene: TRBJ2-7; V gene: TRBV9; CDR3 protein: CASSAFSQGASYEQYF
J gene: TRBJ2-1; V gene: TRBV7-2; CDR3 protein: CASSLGGGPGYNEQFF
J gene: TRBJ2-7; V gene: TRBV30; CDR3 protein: CAWSRDRGSDEQYF
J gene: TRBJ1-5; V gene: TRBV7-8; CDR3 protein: CASSSETGPVQPQHF
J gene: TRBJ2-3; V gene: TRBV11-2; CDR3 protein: CASSAGTGTDTQYF